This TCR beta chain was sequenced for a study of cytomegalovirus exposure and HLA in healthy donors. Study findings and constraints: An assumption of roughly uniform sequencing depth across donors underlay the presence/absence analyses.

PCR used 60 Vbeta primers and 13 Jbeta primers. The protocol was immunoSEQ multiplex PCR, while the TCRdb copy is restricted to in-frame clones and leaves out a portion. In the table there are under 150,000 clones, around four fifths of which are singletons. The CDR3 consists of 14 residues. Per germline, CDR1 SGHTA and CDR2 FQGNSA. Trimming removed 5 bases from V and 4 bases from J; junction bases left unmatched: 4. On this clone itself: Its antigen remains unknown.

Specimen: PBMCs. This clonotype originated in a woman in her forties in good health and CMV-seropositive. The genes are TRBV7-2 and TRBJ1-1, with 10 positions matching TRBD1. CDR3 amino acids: CASSTWTGGTEAFF. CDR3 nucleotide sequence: TGTGCCAGCAGCACTTGGACAGGGGGCACTGAAGCTTTCTTT.